A single sample is the source of the 16 T cell receptor beta chains below, sequenced in a study of T cell repertoires in cytomegalovirus infection. MiXCR, applied by TCRdb to the reads, yields one record per CDR3 protein. The sample lists 630,000 or so distinct CDR3 sequences, less than 25% occurring once. Material: CD8+ T cells from PBMCs. Every receptor here comes from a human donor in good health (CMV status not recorded). Some clones in this sample may be carry-over from other donors' samples.

The chain links TRBV6-2 or TRBV6-3 to TRBJ2-7; D gene uncertain. The V and J ends lost 3 bases and 2 bases respectively, with 14 bases between them. The CDR3 contains 15 residues. The V gene's germline CDR1 is MNHEY and CDR2 SVGEGT. In DNA, the CDR3 is TGTGCCAGCAGTTATAATCTCGGCCGGACCTACGAGCAGTACGTC. Translated: CASSYNLGRTYEQYV.

This clonotype was seen ten or more times. The chain uses TRBV6-1 and TRBJ1-5; no firm D call. V lost 4 bases and J 3 bases, leaving 16 bases between the germline ends. The CDR3 runs 16 residues. Per germline, CDR1 MNHNS and CDR2 SASEGT. CDR3 protein: CASSVWDLTANQPQHF. The CDR3 coding sequence is TGTGCCAGCAGTGTGTGGGATCTTACGGCCAATCAGCCCCAGCATTTT.

The V and J genes are TRBV7-1 and TRBJ2-1; D is possibly TRBD1 or TRBD2 (6 bases each). Being an ORF, TRBV7-1 has a function that is uncertain. Trimming removed 3 bases at V and 6 bases at J, with 12 bases between. CDR3 size: 14 residues. In DNA form, the CDR3 reads TGTGCCAGCAGCTCTCCGGGGGCCATCAATGAGCAGTTCTTC. Residues: CASSSPGAINEQFF.

This clonotype has only a few counts. V usage is TRBV10-3 and J usage is TRBJ2-3, with D uncertain. Germline loops: CDR1 ENHRY, CDR2 SYGVKD. Trimming took off 4 bases at V and 0 bases at J, with 8 bases between the two ends. CDR3 length: 14 residues. The CDR3 DNA is TGTGCCATCAGTGGTAGCCCTAGCACAGATACGCAGTATTTT. It codes for CAISGSPSTDTQYF.

Comments on this clonotype: This may be a read error: a much more frequent sequence differs by one nucleotide. The chain has TRBV6-6 and TRBJ1-1, with unresolved D. The CDR3 sequence is 11 residues long. From germline, CDR1 is MNHNY and CDR2 SVGAGI (reference sequence). CDR3 protein: CTSSYTTEAFF. CDR3 bases: TGTACCAGCAGTTACACTACTGAAGCTTTCTTT.

The rearrangement joins TRBV7-9 to TRBJ1-1; 11 bases align to TRBD1. Germline V gene lookup returns CDR1 SEHNR and CDR2 FQNEAQ (reference sequence). J gave up 6 bases and V 6 bases, and 15 bases lay outside the gene matches. The CDR3 is made up of 17 amino acids. CDR3 DNA: TGTGCCAGCAGTTCCGGCCGGGACAGGGGGGCTTTGGCTGAAGCTTTCTTT. As protein: CASSSGRDRGALAEAFF. The variable domain in full, completed from reference TRBV7-9 and TRBJ1-1, reads DTGVSQNPRHKITKRGQNVTFRCDPISEHNRLYWYRQTLGQGPEFLTYFQNEAQLEKSRLLSDRFSAERPKGSFSTLEIQRTEQGDSAMYLCASSSGRDRGALAEAFFGQGTRLTVV.

Concerning this clonotype itself: At one end the junction does not follow the germline gene, possibly because of a read error. J is TRBJ1-5 and V is TRBV7-6; maybe TRBD1 (5 bases). The CDR3 spans 13 residues. CDR1 is SGHVS, CDR2 FNYEAQ, per germline. The CDR3 DNA reads as TGTGTCAGCAGCTTAGGCGGGGACCAGCCCCAGCATTTT. It encodes CVSSLGGDQPQHF.

This clonotype was observed a handful of times. The rearrangement links TRBV6-6 to TRBJ2-7; D call uncertain. CDR1 and CDR2 (germline): MNHNY, SVGAGI (reference sequence). The V end was cut by 6 bases, the J end by 2 bases, with 8 bases between. The CDR3 consists of 12 residues. The CDR3 reads CASSLPPYEQYF. The CDR3 coding sequence is TGTGCCAGCAGCTTGCCCCCCTACGAGCAGTACTTC.

This chain's CDR3 is CASSPGTGDKDTQYF. As DNA, the CDR3 is TGTGCCAGCAGCCCCGGGACAGGGGATAAGGATACGCAGTATTTT. The chain combines TRBV6-1 with TRBJ2-3; 10 nucleotides agree with TRBD1. After removal of 6 bases from V and 6 bases from J, the junction contained 9 bases not matched to a gene. Germline CDR1 MNHNS, CDR2 SASEGT. This CDR3 comprises 15 residues.

This clonotype was counted between two and nine times. V and J are TRBV14 and TRBJ2-2, with 7 nucleotides matching TRBD1. Germline CDR1 reads SGHDN; CDR2 reads FVKESK. This CDR3 region has 17 residues. V gave up 0 bases and J gave up 5 bases; unmatched junction bases: 9. CDR3 nucleotide sequence: TGTGCCAGCAGCCAAGATCAAATGACAGGGAGAACCGGGGAGCTGTTTTTT. Translated: CASSQDQMTGRTGELFF.

Ten or more counts support this clonotype. The genes are TRBV28 and TRBJ2-4; D unresolved. Between the trimmed V and J ends, which lost 2 bases and 0 bases, there was a span of 5 bases. CDR1 MDHEN and CDR2 SYDVKM come from the germline V gene. The CDR3 consists of 14 residues. Written as DNA, the CDR3 is TGTGCCAGCAGTTTAGGGCGAGCCAAAAACATTCAGTACTTC. Its translation is CASSLGRAKNIQYF.

On this clonotype itself: A much larger clone lies one base from this, so it may be a read error. The chain employs TRBV7-8 and TRBJ2-2, with D tentatively TRBD1 (5 bases). The ends were cut back, 5 bases at V and 7 bases at J, with 20 bases in the middle. Germline CDR1 and CDR2: SGHVS and FQNEAQ. This CDR3 is built from 16 residues. The CDR3: CASSRIRTQMIGELFF. In DNA form, the CDR3 reads TGTGCCAGCAGCAGAATACGGACACAGATGATCGGGGAGCTGTTTTTT.

This clonotype was picked up many times. This chain connects TRBV15 to TRBJ1-5; unclear D gene. CDR3 length equals 15 residues. Per the germline V gene, CDR1 is LNHNV and CDR2 is YYDKDF (reference sequence). Trimming removed 0 bases at V and 1 base at J, with 7 bases between. In nucleotides, the CDR3 is TGTGCCACCAGCAGAGATCCTCAGAGCAATCAGCCCCAGCATTTT. Its translation: CATSRDPQSNQPQHF.

The V and J genes are TRBV5-6 and TRBJ2-7; D may correspond to TRBD1 or TRBD2 (5 bases each). The V end was cut by 4 bases, the J end by 2 bases, with 16 bases between. Per the germline V gene, CDR1 is SGHDT and CDR2 is YYEEEE. The CDR3 runs to 15 residues. The CDR3 protein is CASSPGARGTYEQYV. The CDR3 nucleotides read TGTGCCAGCAGCCCTGGGGCACGGGGAACCTACGAGCAGTACGTC.

This clonotype was detected many times. This chain connects TRBV19 to TRBJ2-2; D might be TRBD1 (5 bases). The CDR3 is 14 amino acids. CDR1 is LNHDA and CDR2 is SQIVND in the germline V gene (reference sequence). V was pared by 4 bases and J by 3 bases, with 9 bases between. The CDR3 here is CASSTSGYTGELFF. The CDR3 nucleotides read TGTGCCAGTAGTACCTCAGGGTACACCGGGGAGCTGTTTTTT.

The V and J genes are TRBV29-1 and TRBJ2-2; 8 positions match TRBD1. V dropped 1 base and J dropped 0; count of bases not matched to a gene: 1. The CDR3 is made up of 15 amino acids. CDR1 is SQVTM, CDR2 ANQGSEA, per germline. CDR3: CSVEGQGSNTGELFF. The CDR3 DNA follows: TGCAGCGTTGAAGGACAGGGGTCGAACACCGGGGAGCTGTTTTTT.